This record looks at one T cell receptor beta chain sequence and its context. Its antigen has not been determined. One base away there is no much larger clone; base qualities are not given. Taken from cysteine to phenylalanine, the CDR3 has 13 residues. Of the read, only the CDR3 DNA is kept; its 39 bases are in frame from base 1. Relative to germline, V is 5 bases shorter and J is 8 bases shorter, with 10 bases between their ends. From a lookup of the germline V gene, CDR1 and CDR2 are SGHNT and YENEEA. Focal radiation therapy combined with CTLA-4 blockade (ipilimumab) was tested in patients with chemo-refractory metastatic non-small-cell lung cancer. This sample is part of a study of radiotherapy plus CTLA-4 blockade in lung cancer (dated by TCRdb to 2016 to 2018). For the wider study: Among the enrolled patients, roughly 19% had an objective response, and 31% reached disease control.

Study-wide conclusions, independent of this receptor: The strongest predictors of response, as reported, were early dynamic changes in blood T cell clones along with a rise in serum interferon-beta after radiation. TCR clones derived from tumors expanded in peripheral blood after treatment with radiotherapy and ipilimumab.

Library creation used the immunoSEQ multiplex PCR assay. This immuneACCESS table, as held by TCRdb, lists in-frame sequences with V and J called but not all clones. Of the missing ones, under half trace to an unresolved V gene in checked studies; the others have no known cause. The sample records about 45,000 clones, roughly two thirds of which are singletons. 3.5% of the sample is in the top ten clones. The rearrangement joined TRBV11-3 to TRBJ1-6, with the D gene call left open. This TCR was sampled from a human donor with non-small cell lung cancer who had a complete response to radiotherapy plus ipilimumab. The sequenced sample was peripheral blood, obtained from a patient treated with radiotherapy plus ipilimumab. The sequenced DNA is TGTGCCAGCAGCCCCCGGGGTCATTCACCCCTCCACTTT. This is translated as CASSPRGHSPLHF.